The rows below give T cell receptor beta chains drawn from one sample of a study of blood T cell repertoires in COVID-19. Using immunoSEQ multiplex PCR, the repertoire was profiled, and TCRdb retains in-frame clones only, with some absent. Of around 300,000 clones in the sample, about 85% were seen once. Material: PBMCs or T cells enriched from blood (not recorded which). The receptors were gathered from a woman aged 45-60 years who had recovered from COVID-19. Each CDR3 is given with its conserved first and last residue. Fields, in order: clone size, J gene, V gene, D gene, CDR3 length, CDR3 DNA, CDR3 protein. The D gene is left open where the match is weak. Rows give clone size only sometimes, using once, few, many, or a class for an expanded clone.

clone_size: once; j_call: TRBJ2-5; v_call: TRBV15; d_call: -; cdr3_length: 14; cdr3_nt: TGTGCCACCAGCAGAGATAGGGGCCAAGAGACCCAGTACTTC; cdr3_aa: CATSRDRGQETQYF
clone_size: -; j_call: TRBJ1-6; v_call: TRBV6-5; d_call: -; cdr3_length: 14; cdr3_nt: TGTGCCAGCGCATCCAGGGTTGAGGATTCACCCCTCCACTTT; cdr3_aa: CASASRVEDSPLHF
clone_size: -; j_call: TRBJ2-4; v_call: TRBV19; d_call: TRBD2; cdr3_length: 15; cdr3_nt: TGTGCCAGTAGTATAGTAGCGGGAGGAGGAAACATTCAGTACTTC; cdr3_aa: CASSIVAGGGNIQYF
clone_size: -; j_call: TRBJ2-1; v_call: TRBV18; d_call: TRBD2; cdr3_length: 18; cdr3_nt: TGTGCCAGCTCACGAACCGGGACTAGCGGGAGCTCCTACAATGAGCAGTTCTTC; cdr3_aa: CASSRTGTSGSSYNEQFF
clone_size: -; j_call: TRBJ2-7; v_call: TRBV2; d_call: -; cdr3_length: 10; cdr3_nt: TGTGCCAGCAGCTCAACTGGGCAGTACTTC; cdr3_aa: CASSSTGQYF
clone_size: -; j_call: TRBJ1-1; v_call: TRBV27; d_call: TRBD1; cdr3_length: 15; cdr3_nt: TGTGCCAGCAGTCAGAACCTCAGGGGGGACACTGAAGCTTTCTTT; cdr3_aa: CASSQNLRGDTEAFF
clone_size: -; j_call: TRBJ1-1; v_call: TRBV16; d_call: -; cdr3_length: 13; cdr3_nt: TGTGCCAGCAGCCATCACAGGGAGCCTGAAGCTTTCTTT; cdr3_aa: CASSHHREPEAFF
clone_size: -; j_call: TRBJ2-3; v_call: TRBV10-1; d_call: -; cdr3_length: 12; cdr3_nt: TGCGCCAGCAGTGGGACTGAAGATACGCAGTATTTT; cdr3_aa: CASSGTEDTQYF
clone_size: -; j_call: TRBJ1-1; v_call: TRBV11-2; d_call: -; cdr3_length: 13; cdr3_nt: TGTGCCAGCAGCTTACAAAAGAACACTGAAGCTTTCTTT; cdr3_aa: CASSLQKNTEAFF
clone_size: -; j_call: TRBJ2-7; v_call: TRBV4-3; d_call: TRBD1; cdr3_length: 15; cdr3_nt: TGCGCCAGCAGCCAAGGAACCAGGGGGCCCTACGAGCAGTACTTC; cdr3_aa: CASSQGTRGPYEQYF
clone_size: few; j_call: TRBJ1-1; v_call: TRBV7-9; d_call: -; cdr3_length: 13; cdr3_nt: TGTGCCAGCAGGCAGATCACCTTCACTGAAGCTTTCTTT; cdr3_aa: CASRQITFTEAFF
clone_size: -; j_call: TRBJ2-2; v_call: TRBV19; d_call: TRBD1; cdr3_length: 18; cdr3_nt: TGTGCCAGTAGTAGAAAGGGACCGGGACAGGGGGACACCGGGGAGCTGTTTTTT; cdr3_aa: CASSRKGPGQGDTGELFF
clone_size: -; j_call: TRBJ2-5; v_call: TRBV7-9; d_call: -; cdr3_length: 18; cdr3_nt: TGTGCCAGCACTATTAGCAGGACAGCCGACGACCTTAAAGAGACCCAGTACTTC; cdr3_aa: CASTISRTADDLKETQYF
clone_size: -; j_call: TRBJ1-5; v_call: TRBV7-8; d_call: -; cdr3_length: 15; cdr3_nt: TGTGCCAGCAGCCAACAGGGTTTTAGGGGCCAGCCCCAGCATTTT; cdr3_aa: CASSQQGFRGQPQHF
clone_size: once; j_call: TRBJ2-7; v_call: TRBV7-2; d_call: -; cdr3_length: 15; cdr3_nt: TGTGCCAGCAGCTTAGAGGTAGCGGTTAACTACGAGCAGTACTTC; cdr3_aa: CASSLEVAVNYEQYF
clone_size: -; j_call: TRBJ1-4; v_call: TRBV5-1; d_call: TRBD1; cdr3_length: 14; cdr3_nt: TGCGCCAGCAGCTTGACAGGGGAGTGGGAAAAACTGTTTTTT; cdr3_aa: CASSLTGEWEKLFF
clone_size: -; j_call: TRBJ2-1; v_call: TRBV28; d_call: TRBD2; cdr3_length: 16; cdr3_nt: TGTGCCAGCAGTTTTCTGGGTAGCGGGAGGGACAATGAGCAGTTCTTC; cdr3_aa: CASSFLGSGRDNEQFF
clone_size: once; j_call: TRBJ1-1; v_call: TRBV28; d_call: -; cdr3_length: 13; cdr3_nt: TGTGCCAGCAGTTACGGACTGTCCACTGAAGCTTTCTTT; cdr3_aa: CASSYGLSTEAFF
clone_size: once; j_call: TRBJ1-5; v_call: TRBV6-5; d_call: -; cdr3_length: 12; cdr3_nt: TGTGCCAGCAAAACAGGGAATCAGCCCCAGCATTTT; cdr3_aa: CASKTGNQPQHF
clone_size: -; j_call: TRBJ2-7; v_call: TRBV7-2; d_call: TRBD2; cdr3_length: 14; cdr3_nt: TGTGCCAGCAGCCCGGGACTACCCGTTTACGAGCAGTACTTC; cdr3_aa: CASSPGLPVYEQYF
clone_size: -; j_call: TRBJ2-1; v_call: TRBV27; d_call: TRBD1; cdr3_length: 15; cdr3_nt: TGTGCCAGCAGGAGGGACAGGGGGTCCTACAATGAGCAGTTCTTC; cdr3_aa: CASRRDRGSYNEQFF
clone_size: -; j_call: TRBJ2-1; v_call: TRBV4-2; d_call: -; cdr3_length: 15; cdr3_nt: TGTGCCAGCAGCCAAAAAGGCGGGGACTACAATGAGCAGTTCTTC; cdr3_aa: CASSQKGGDYNEQFF
clone_size: -; j_call: TRBJ2-6; v_call: TRBV7-2; d_call: TRBD1; cdr3_length: 16; cdr3_nt: TGTGCCAGCAGCAAGGACAGGGTTGCGGGGGCCAACGTCCTGACTTTC; cdr3_aa: CASSKDRVAGANVLTF
clone_size: -; j_call: TRBJ1-3; v_call: TRBV19; d_call: -; cdr3_length: 14; cdr3_nt: TGTGCCAGTAGCGACAGGAGCTCTGGAAACACCATATATTTT; cdr3_aa: CASSDRSSGNTIYF
clone_size: -; j_call: TRBJ1-2; v_call: TRBV5-1; d_call: TRBD1; cdr3_length: 15; cdr3_nt: TGCGCCAGCAGCTTGGGGGACAGGGGTAACTATGGCTACACCTTC; cdr3_aa: CASSLGDRGNYGYTF
clone_size: -; j_call: TRBJ1-2; v_call: TRBV12-2; d_call: -; cdr3_length: 19; cdr3_nt: TGTGCAAGTCGCTCCCTAAAGACAGGGAAACGCCCACCTAACTATGGCTACACCTTC; cdr3_aa: CASRSLKTGKRPPNYGYTF
clone_size: once; j_call: TRBJ2-2; v_call: TRBV7-2; d_call: TRBD2; cdr3_length: 16; cdr3_nt: TGTGCCAGCAGCTATAGGACTAGCGTCAACACCGGGGAGCTGTTTTTT; cdr3_aa: CASSYRTSVNTGELFF
clone_size: once; j_call: TRBJ1-2; v_call: TRBV28; d_call: -; cdr3_length: 16; cdr3_nt: TGTGCCAGCAGTTCCCCGGACCTCCAGGGGCGAAATGGCTACACCTTC; cdr3_aa: CASSSPDLQGRNGYTF
clone_size: -; j_call: TRBJ2-7; v_call: TRBV2; d_call: TRBD2; cdr3_length: 11; cdr3_nt: TGTGCCAGCGGGGGGGGATACGAGCAGTACTTC; cdr3_aa: CASGGGYEQYF
clone_size: -; j_call: TRBJ2-7; v_call: TRBV11-2; d_call: TRBD1; cdr3_length: 17; cdr3_nt: TGTGCCAGCAGCCGCGGACAGGGGGGTTTAGGATCCTACGAGCAGTACTTC; cdr3_aa: CASSRGQGGLGSYEQYF
clone_size: few; j_call: TRBJ1-5; v_call: TRBV7-2; d_call: -; cdr3_length: 14; cdr3_nt: TGTGCCAGCAGCTTGGGCGGGGTCACGCAGCCCCAGCATTTT; cdr3_aa: CASSLGGVTQPQHF
clone_size: -; j_call: TRBJ1-5; v_call: TRBV19; d_call: TRBD1; cdr3_length: 14; cdr3_nt: TGTGCCAGTAGGGGACAGGGGGCGGTCCAGCCCCAGCATTTT; cdr3_aa: CASRGQGAVQPQHF
clone_size: -; j_call: TRBJ2-3; v_call: TRBV4-2; d_call: TRBD2; cdr3_length: 16; cdr3_nt: TGTGCCAGCAGCCACGGGACTAGCGGGGGCCCAGATACGCAGTATTTT; cdr3_aa: CASSHGTSGGPDTQYF
clone_size: few; j_call: TRBJ2-2; v_call: TRBV7-3; d_call: -; cdr3_length: 13; cdr3_nt: TGTGCCAGCAGCTTTGGAGGGGCCGGGGAGCTGTTTTTT; cdr3_aa: CASSFGGAGELFF
clone_size: -; j_call: TRBJ1-1; v_call: TRBV7-2; d_call: -; cdr3_length: 15; cdr3_nt: TGTGCCAGCAGCTTCAGGGAGGCGGGGAAGGCTGAAGCTTTCTTT; cdr3_aa: CASSFREAGKAEAFF
clone_size: -; j_call: TRBJ2-7; v_call: TRBV6-5; d_call: TRBD2; cdr3_length: 13; cdr3_nt: TGTGCCGTTAGGACTAGCGGGAGTCTTGGGCAGTACTTC; cdr3_aa: CAVRTSGSLGQYF
clone_size: -; j_call: TRBJ1-5; v_call: TRBV29-1; d_call: TRBD1; cdr3_length: 13; cdr3_nt: TGCAGCGTTCAAACAGGGGGCAATCAGCCCCAGCATTTT; cdr3_aa: CSVQTGGNQPQHF
clone_size: once; j_call: TRBJ1-2; v_call: TRBV19; d_call: TRBD1; cdr3_length: 12; cdr3_nt: TGTGCCAGTAACCAGGGGGGTCTTGGCTACACCTTC; cdr3_aa: CASNQGGLGYTF
clone_size: once; j_call: TRBJ2-7; v_call: TRBV5-8; d_call: TRBD2; cdr3_length: 14; cdr3_nt: TGTGCCACCCCGGTTGGCGGGAGAGGGTACGAGCAGTACTTC; cdr3_aa: CATPVGGRGYEQYF
clone_size: -; j_call: TRBJ1-1; v_call: TRBV19; d_call: -; cdr3_length: 16; cdr3_nt: TGTGCCAGTAGTATATCCCCCTTAGTTATGAACACTGAAGCTTTCTTT; cdr3_aa: CASSISPLVMNTEAFF
clone_size: -; j_call: TRBJ2-5; v_call: TRBV28; d_call: -; cdr3_length: 13; cdr3_nt: TGTGCCAGCAGTTCGACAGTCCAAGAGACCCAGTACTTC; cdr3_aa: CASSSTVQETQYF
clone_size: -; j_call: TRBJ2-3; v_call: TRBV27; d_call: TRBD2; cdr3_length: 17; cdr3_nt: TGTGCCAGCAGTTTTCCCCGGGAGGCCGGGAGCACAGATACGCAGTATTTT; cdr3_aa: CASSFPREAGSTDTQYF
clone_size: once; j_call: TRBJ1-1; v_call: TRBV19; d_call: TRBD1; cdr3_length: 14; cdr3_nt: TGTGCCAGTAGTATCGACAGGGTGGGGACTGAAGCTTTCTTT; cdr3_aa: CASSIDRVGTEAFF
clone_size: -; j_call: TRBJ2-2; v_call: TRBV7-8; d_call: TRBD2; cdr3_length: 14; cdr3_nt: TGTGCCAGCAGGTTAGCGGGAGTTACCGGGGAGCTGTTTTTT; cdr3_aa: CASRLAGVTGELFF
clone_size: -; j_call: TRBJ2-7; v_call: TRBV6-2/TRBV6-3; d_call: TRBD1; cdr3_length: 15; cdr3_nt: TGTGCCAGCAGTCCCGGGACAGGGGGGACCTACGAGCAGTACTTC; cdr3_aa: CASSPGTGGTYEQYF
clone_size: -; j_call: TRBJ2-6; v_call: TRBV6-5; d_call: -; cdr3_length: 16; cdr3_nt: TGTGCCAGCAGTTATTTCAGGGGCCCCGGGGCCAACGTCCTGACTTTC; cdr3_aa: CASSYFRGPGANVLTF
clone_size: -; j_call: TRBJ2-5; v_call: TRBV5-1; d_call: TRBD2; cdr3_length: 15; cdr3_nt: TGCGCCAGCAGGTTGCTGCTAGCGGGAGAAGAGACCCAGTACTTC; cdr3_aa: CASRLLLAGEETQYF
clone_size: -; j_call: TRBJ1-6; v_call: TRBV11-1; d_call: -; cdr3_length: 14; cdr3_nt: TGTGCCAGCAGCTTAGGGACAGCGAATTCACCCCTCCACTTT; cdr3_aa: CASSLGTANSPLHF
clone_size: once; j_call: TRBJ1-1; v_call: TRBV18; d_call: -; cdr3_length: 14; cdr3_nt: TGTGCCAGCTCACCTAACCGGGAGAACACTGAAGCTTTCTTT; cdr3_aa: CASSPNRENTEAFF
clone_size: -; j_call: TRBJ2-7; v_call: TRBV3-1/TRBV3-2; d_call: TRBD1; cdr3_length: 13; cdr3_nt: TGTGCCAGCCTAAAGACAGGGGTTTACGAGCAGTACTTC; cdr3_aa: CASLKTGVYEQYF